Below, 6 T cell receptor beta chains from the same sample are listed, as sequenced in a study of OX40 agonist ivuxolimab in advanced cancers. Assay used: immunoSEQ multiplex PCR; TCRdb lists only in-frame clones, some missing. The table lists 42,000 or so clones, approximately 88% of them singletons. The sample in question was CD4+ or CD8+ T cells sorted from blood, obtained in a trial of the OX40 agonist ivuxolimab. Receptor source: an adult with an advanced solid tumor such as melanoma, head and neck, liver or kidney cancer.

This clone was counted a single time. The chain uses TRBV5-1 and TRBJ2-7; D gene unclear. From germline, CDR1 is SGHRS and CDR2 YFSETQ. The V gene lost 4 bases and the J gene lost 2 bases, with 13 bases spanning the gap. This CDR3 contains 14 residues. The CDR3 region is CASSHQNTPYEQYF. Written as DNA, the CDR3 is TGCGCCAGCAGCCATCAGAACACACCCTACGAGCAGTACTTC.

The chain recombines TRBV27 with TRBJ1-5; D remains ambiguous. CDR3 size: 12 residues. Germline V gene sequence: CDR1 MNHEY, CDR2 SMNVEV (reference sequence). V lost 2 bases to trimming and J lost 7 bases, with 6 bases between them. CDR3 coding DNA: TGTGCCAGCAGTTTAACGGGCCAGCCCCAGCATTTT. This encodes CASSLTGQPQHF.

This chain joins TRBV5-1 and TRBJ2-1; D gene uncertain. The V end lost 0 bases, the J end lost 0 bases, and 13 bases lay between the germline ends. Per germline, CDR1 SGHRS and CDR2 YFSETQ. This CDR3 has 17 amino acids. The CDR3 is CASSLGYGLSSYNEQFF. The CDR3 DNA follows: TGCGCCAGCAGCTTGGGATACGGGCTAAGCTCCTACAATGAGCAGTTCTTC.

J is TRBJ2-5 and V is TRBV19, with TRBD2 matching 11 bases. The J call may be in error: the DNA end matches TRBJ2-7 better. Germline loops: CDR1 LNHDA, CDR2 SQIVND (reference sequence). The CDR3 consists of 14 residues. The CDR3 reads CASSWTSGSYEQYF. The CDR3 region has the DNA TGTGCCAGTAGCTGGACTAGCGGGTCCTACGAGCAGTACTTC.

The chain uses TRBV27 and TRBJ2-3, with a weak D call TRBD2 (6 bases). This CDR3 contains 16 residues. Trimming removed 6 bases from V and 6 bases from J, with 22 bases in between. The germline CDR1 and CDR2 sequences are MNHEY and SMNVEV (reference sequence). The CDR3 sequence is CASSSLHGGLGDTQYF. The CDR3 DNA reads TGTGCCAGCAGCTCACTCCATGGGGGGTTGGGGGATACGCAGTATTTT.

This clone has just one count. This rearrangement joins TRBV28 to TRBJ1-4; D remains ambiguous. The length of the CDR3 is 13 residues. Trimming cost V 4 bases and J 8 bases, with 11 bases left between them. The germline V gene encodes CDR1 MDHEN and CDR2 SYDVKM. The CDR3 is CASSSPPGEKLFF. CDR3 bases: TGTGCCAGCAGTTCCCCCCCCGGGGAAAAACTGTTTTTT.